What follows are 9 T cell receptor beta chains derived from one specimen sequenced in a study of metastatic and nonmetastatic thyroid tumors. TCRdb re-analyzed the PCR reads through MiXCR. The table records 40,000 to 55,000 clones, 16% of them present only once. Patients had received no treatment of any kind before thyroid surgery. The source material was blood. The receptors originated from a female donor with papillary thyroid cancer or a benign thyroid nodule (not recorded which). Some clones in this sample may be carry-over from other donors' samples.

This clone was detected a few times. The J gene is TRBJ1-1, the V gene TRBV10-3, with D hard to call. V was trimmed by 3 bases and J by 6 bases, leaving 11 bases between them. Germline V CDR1 and CDR2: ENHRY, SYGVKD. The CDR3 covers 13 residues. CDR3 protein: CAISDVNPPEAFF. CDR3 DNA sequence: TGTGCCATCAGTGATGTCAATCCGCCTGAAGCTTTCTTT.

For this clone: A clone one base away is much larger, so this may be a read error. Other DNA sequences within the sample encode an identical CDR3. V usage is TRBV7-3 and J usage is TRBJ2-5, with D tentatively TRBD2 (7 bases). Germline V gene data show CDR1 as SGHTA and CDR2 as FQGTGA. The CDR3 runs to 15 residues. This CDR3 is CASSLKGGGPETQYF. The CDR3 region has the DNA TGTGCCAGTAGCTTAAAGGGGGGAGGGCCGGAGACCCAGTACTTC.

This clone has just a few counts. This CDR3 is CSARRDGGLSGANVLTF. Written as DNA, the CDR3 is TGCAGTGCGCGACGCGACGGAGGGCTTTCTGGGGCCAACGTCCTGACTTTC. The V call is TRBV20-1, the J call TRBJ2-6; the D gene is possibly TRBD2 (6 bases). CDR1 and CDR2 from the germline V gene are DFQATT and SNEGSKA (reference sequence). This CDR3 spans 17 amino acids. Trimming removed 6 bases at V and 1 base at J, with 19 bases between.

This clone counts as medium-sized. This sequence joins TRBV28 and TRBJ2-7, with TRBD2 matching over 13 bases. This CDR3 region has 16 residues. The V gene's germline CDR1 is MDHEN and CDR2 SYDVKM. V lost 4 bases and J lost 4; bases outside the gene matches: 7. DNA of the CDR3: TGTGCCAGCAGTTCATGGACTAGCGGGAGAGGGTACGAGCAGTACTTC. Amino acid sequence: CASSSWTSGRGYEQYF.

This clone was detected a few times. The junction shows a germline mismatch at one end, possibly a read error. Other DNA sequences in this sample translate to the same CDR3. V is TRBV6-4 and J is TRBJ2-4; D is tentatively TRBD1 or TRBD2 (7 bases each). This CDR3 is 20 amino acids long. Germline lookup yields CDR1 MRHNA and CDR2 SNTAGT. The CDR3 DNA follows: TGTGCCAGTAGTGACGGGGCTCCAGGGGGGGCGCGGCTAGCCAAAAACATTCAGTACTTC. This codes for CASSDGAPGGARLAKNIQYF.

At least ten counts were recorded for this clone. The rearrangement links TRBV19 to TRBJ2-5; D may be TRBD2 (5 bases). CDR3 length equals 12 residues. V lost 4 bases to trimming and J lost 5 bases, with 8 bases between them. CDR1 LNHDA and CDR2 SQIVND come from the germline V gene (reference sequence). This CDR3 reads CASSNWEETQYF. The CDR3, as DNA: TGTGCCAGTAGTAACTGGGAGGAGACCCAGTACTTC.

This clone was recorded at least ten times. The chain combines TRBV5-1 with TRBJ2-1; TRBD1 might be the D (5 bases). This CDR3 is built from 14 residues. Germline V lookup: CDR1 SGHRS, CDR2 YFSETQ. V was clipped by 2 bases and J by 9 bases, with 15 bases between them. Written as DNA, the CDR3 is TGCGCCAGCAGCTTTCGGACGGTCCAGGGTGAGCAGTTCTTC. It codes for CASSFRTVQGEQFF.

This sequence joins TRBV4-1 and TRBJ1-6, with D possibly TRBD1 on 6 matching bases. This CDR3 region has 15 residues. Per germline, CDR1 MGHRA and CDR2 YSYEKL. V lost 1 base and J lost 9, with 13 bases in between. DNA of the CDR3: TGCGCCAGCAGCCAAGGGGGGGCGGGTGTTTCACCCCTCCACTTT. It is translated as CASSQGGAGVSPLHF.

This clone was counted many times. The V gene is TRBV29-1, the J gene TRBJ2-1; 12 nucleotides line up with TRBD2. J lost 8 bases, V lost 1 base, and 6 bases had no gene match. Looked up from germline, CDR1 is SQVTM and CDR2 is ANQGSEA. The CDR3 covers 15 residues. The CDR3 DNA reads TGCAGCGTTGAAGGGCTAGCGGGAGGGTTCGATGAGCAGTTCTTC. Encoded protein: CSVEGLAGGFDEQFF.